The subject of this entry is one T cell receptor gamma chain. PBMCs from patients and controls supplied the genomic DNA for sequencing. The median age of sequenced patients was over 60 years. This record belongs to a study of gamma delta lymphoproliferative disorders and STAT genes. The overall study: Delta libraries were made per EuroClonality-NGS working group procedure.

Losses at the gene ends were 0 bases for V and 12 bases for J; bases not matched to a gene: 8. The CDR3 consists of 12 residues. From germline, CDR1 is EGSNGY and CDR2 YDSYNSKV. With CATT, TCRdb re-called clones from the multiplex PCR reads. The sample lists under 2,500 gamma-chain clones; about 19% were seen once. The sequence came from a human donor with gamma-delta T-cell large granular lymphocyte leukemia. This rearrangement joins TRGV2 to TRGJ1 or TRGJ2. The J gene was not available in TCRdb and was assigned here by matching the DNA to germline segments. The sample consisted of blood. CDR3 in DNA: TGTGCCACCTGGGACGGGCTCCACTGGAAACTCTTT. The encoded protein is CATWDGLHWKLF.